Listed here are 20 T cell receptor beta chains from one sample, sequenced in a study of shared clonotypes between healthy human individuals. Some clones are missing from TCRdb's copy, which holds only in-frame ones; the method was immunoSEQ multiplex PCR. Of some 240,000 clones listed, 65% are singletons. The source material was memory CD4+ T cells sorted from blood. Subset denoted: CD45RA-negative fraction. These TCRs come from a man aged 30 to 45 in good health.

This rearrangement joins TRBV5-6 to TRBJ2-1; TRBD1 matches at 9 bases. J lost 0 bases, V lost 0 bases, and 1 base had no gene match. Germline V gene lookup returns CDR1 SGHDT and CDR2 YYEEEE. CDR3 length: 16 amino acids. In DNA, the CDR3 is TGTGCCAGCAGCTTGGTGACAGGGGGCTCCTACAATGAGCAGTTCTTC. It specifies CASSLVTGGSYNEQFF.

The chain employs TRBV18 and TRBJ1-1; D perhaps matches TRBD1 (5 bases). Germline assignment: CDR1 KGHSH and CDR2 LQKENI. V lost 3 bases to trimming and J lost 3 bases, with 14 bases between them. This CDR3 contains 15 residues. CDR3: CASSPSGAGYTEAFF. Here the CDR3 DNA reads TGTGCCAGCTCACCCTCCGGGGCCGGCTACACTGAAGCTTTCTTT.

The chain joins TRBV11-2 to TRBJ1-5, with D possibly matching TRBD1 (5 bases). This CDR3 has 16 amino acids. Germline values: CDR1 SGHAT, CDR2 FQNNGV. Trimming took off 1 base at V and 3 bases at J, with 13 bases between the two ends. The CDR3 DNA follows: TGTGCCAGCAGCTTAGCAGGGACTGATTACAATCAGCCCCAGCATTTT. Translation: CASSLAGTDYNQPQHF.

V is TRBV20-1 and J is TRBJ2-3, with D unclear. V gave up 3 bases and J gave up 7 bases, with 8 bases separating them. The CDR3 extends over 11 amino acids. The germline V gene has CDR1 DFQATT and CDR2 SNEGSKA (reference sequence). The CDR3 loop reads CSARGGHTQYF. The CDR3 bases are TGCAGTGCTAGGGGCGGACATACGCAGTATTTT.

Turning to this clone: Different DNA sequences within this sample yield the same CDR3. The V and J genes are TRBV28 and TRBJ2-7; D is uncertain. The CDR3 contains 11 residues. V gave up 6 bases and J gave up 3 bases, with 6 bases separating them. Germline V gene data show CDR1 as MDHEN and CDR2 as SYDVKM. CDR3 sequence reads: CASSLRYEQYF. CDR3 sequence (DNA): TGTGCCAGCAGCCTACGCTACGAGCAGTACTTC.

This chain joins TRBV5-6 and TRBJ2-1; the D is unclear. Trimming pared 0 bases from V and 9 bases from J, leaving 10 bases between. Germline CDR1 is SGHDT and CDR2 is YYEEEE. The CDR3 runs to 13 residues. The CDR3 here is CASSLVVQIEQFF. In nucleotides, the CDR3 is TGTGCCAGCAGCTTGGTGGTGCAGATTGAGCAGTTCTTC.

This clone was detected a few times. The V gene is TRBV27, the J gene TRBJ2-7, with D unclear. This CDR3 is built from 10 residues. Germline loops: CDR1 MNHEY, CDR2 SMNVEV (reference sequence). Trimming took 6 bases from V and 9 from J, leaving 9 bases between them. CDR3 in amino acids: CASRLSRQYF. CDR3 sequence (DNA): TGTGCCAGCAGGTTGAGCCGGCAGTACTTC.

The chain recombines TRBV11-2 with TRBJ2-1, with D uncertain. The V end was cut by 0 bases, the J end by 5 bases, with 8 bases between. The CDR3 sequence is 14 residues long. Germline V CDR1 and CDR2: SGHAT, FQNNGV. For the CDR3, the DNA is TGTGCCAGCAGCTTAGATCTTGGTAACAATGAGCAGTTCTTC. Its translation is CASSLDLGNNEQFF.

V gene TRBV6-5 combines with J gene TRBJ2-1; D gene uncertain. CDR3 length: 15 residues. Trimming removed 2 bases at V and 8 bases at J, with 16 bases between. The germline V gene has CDR1 MNHEY and CDR2 SVGAGI. The DNA for the CDR3 is TGTGCCAGCAGTTACGGCGCAGGTCCCGTGCATGAGCAGTTCTTC. Translation gives CASSYGAGPVHEQFF.

This clone was seen more than once but under ten times. This chain connects TRBV28 to TRBJ2-6, with 7 bases lining up with TRBD1. The trim removed 2 bases at V and 0 bases at J, leaving 1 base unmatched. CDR1 is MDHEN, CDR2 SYDVKM, per germline. The CDR3 sequence is 16 residues long. The CDR3 is CASSLGTVSGANVLTF. CDR3 nucleotide sequence: TGTGCCAGCAGTTTAGGGACAGTCTCTGGGGCCAACGTCCTGACTTTC.

This clone was seen just once. The chain combines TRBV21-1 with TRBJ2-3; TRBD1 is taken as the D call from the table, unchecked against the DNA. TRBV21-1 is a recognized pseudogene. The CDR3 is made up of 16 amino acids. The CDR3 DNA reads TGTGCCAGCAGCCGAACACAACCGCAAAGCACAGATACGCAGTATTTT. Translation gives CASSRTQPQSTDTQYF.

V usage is TRBV29-1 and J usage is TRBJ2-1; the match to TRBD1 covers 9 bases. J was trimmed by 10 bases and V by 6 bases; bases with no gene match: 10. Looked up from germline, CDR1 is SQVTM and CDR2 is ANQGSEA. The CDR3 has 13 residues. CDR3 sequence (DNA): TGCAGCGTGGGGGACAGGGCGAGGGTCGAGCAGTTCTTC. Translation gives CSVGDRARVEQFF.

This sequence joins TRBV5-1 and TRBJ2-7; 11 bases are a match to TRBD2. The CDR3 extends over 16 amino acids. Germline loops: CDR1 SGHRS, CDR2 YFSETQ. V lost 4 bases, J lost 0 bases, and 6 bases stayed unmatched. The chain's CDR3 is CASSREGLAASYEQYF. CDR3 sequence (DNA): TGCGCCAGCAGCAGGGAGGGACTAGCGGCCTCCTACGAGCAGTACTTC.

A single count supports this clone. One end of the junction varies from germline; a read error may be responsible. V usage is TRBV29-1 and J usage is TRBJ2-5; weak D call: TRBD2 (6 bases). CDR1 is SQVTM and CDR2 is ANQGSEA in the germline V gene. This CDR3 spans 13 amino acids. CDR3 in amino acids: CSVAQSTRETQYF. In DNA, the CDR3 is TGCAGCGTTGCCCAATCGACTAGAGAGACTCAGTACTTC. Drawing the rest from reference TRBV29-1 and TRBJ2-5, the complete variable domain is SAVISQKPSRDICQRGTSLTIQCQVDSQVTMMFWYRQQPGQSLTLIATANQGSEATYESGFVIDKFPISRPNLTFSTLTVSNMSPEDSSIYLCSVAQSTRETQYFGPGTRLLVL.

In this sample, this clone turned up once. The rearrangement links TRBV29-1 to TRBJ2-3; weak D call: TRBD2 (6 bases). Trimming shortened V by 6 bases and J by 0 bases, and 16 bases separated the two germline ends. CDR3 length: 15 residues. CDR1 is SQVTM and CDR2 is ANQGSEA in the germline V gene. The CDR3 region has the DNA TGCAGCGTCGCACCACTGGGGACTAGCACAGATACGCAGTATTTT. As protein: CSVAPLGTSTDTQYF.

The rearrangement joins TRBV5-1 to TRBJ2-5; 8 positions match TRBD1. Germline loops: CDR1 SGHRS, CDR2 YFSETQ. The ends lost 1 base at V and 0 bases at J; junction bases unmatched: 8. This CDR3 is 17 amino acids long. The CDR3 coding sequence is TGCGCCAGCAGCTTGACCTTGGGACAGGCGTACCAAGAGACCCAGTACTTC. It yields the protein CASSLTLGQAYQETQYF. The whole variable domain, filled in from reference TRBV5-1 and TRBJ2-5, reads KAGVTQTPRYLIKTRGQQVTLSCSPISGHRSVSWYQQTPGQGLQFLFEYFSETQRNKGNFPGRFSGRQFSNSRSEMNVSTLELGDSALYLCASSLTLGQAYQETQYFGPGTRLLVL.

The CDR3 spells CASRGSFSSYEQYF. The CDR3 region has the DNA TGTGCCAGCAGGGGCAGCTTCAGCTCCTACGAGCAGTACTTC. The genes are TRBV28 and TRBJ2-7; D gene ambiguous. Trimming took 6 bases from V and 0 from J, leaving 12 bases between them. The germline V gene has CDR1 MDHEN and CDR2 SYDVKM. The CDR3 runs to 14 residues.

The chain links TRBV2 to TRBJ2-6; either TRBD1 or TRBD2 may supply D (5 bases each). Between the trimmed V and J ends, which lost 6 bases and 4 bases, there was a span of 13 bases. CDR1 is SNHLY, CDR2 FYNNEI, per germline. The CDR3 spans 15 residues. The CDR3 sequence is CASSPLGVGANVLTF. For the CDR3, the DNA is TGTGCCAGCAGCCCTCTGGGGGTCGGGGCCAACGTCCTGACTTTC.

The genes are TRBV7-4 and TRBJ2-6; no clear D gene. The CDR3 consists of 18 residues. V lost 5 bases, J lost 5 bases, and 22 bases lay in between. Germline CDR1 reads SGHVT; CDR2 reads SQSDAQ. The CDR3 DNA reads TGTGCCAGCAGCGGGCTTGGCAGCTCACAAAGTCGGGCCAACGTCCTGACTTTC. The encoded protein is CASSGLGSSQSRANVLTF.

The rearrangement joins TRBV19 to TRBJ2-7; D not resolved. CDR3 length: 12 residues. Per germline, CDR1 LNHDA and CDR2 SQIVND (reference sequence). Trimming cost V 5 bases and J 7 bases, with 12 bases left between them. DNA for the CDR3: TGTGCCAGTAGTGTGAGAGCCGGGGAGCAGTACTTC. As protein: CASSVRAGEQYF.